These 21 T cell receptor beta chains were sequenced from one sample in a study of regulatory T cells in long-lasting Graves disease. Time point in this sample: persistent/refractory GD, antithyroid drugs over 5 years with positive TRAb. The TCR library was made from RNA extracted from PBMCs. Arm-PCR of CDR3 regions and iRepertoire HTBI primers were used to build TCR beta libraries. TCRdb ran MiXCR on the multiplex PCR reads and lists one entry per CDR3 protein. The sample has hundreds of thousands of distinct CDR3 sequences, approximately 29% seen once. The sequenced sample was peripheral blood mononuclear cells (PBMCs), obtained when the disease was refractory, from a patient treated with antithyroid drugs. These receptors were obtained from a female donor with Graves disease.

This clonotype occurred many times. The chain recombines TRBV18 with TRBJ1-2; D is ambiguous. The V end was cut by 0 bases, the J end by 5 bases, with 7 bases between. The CDR3 totals 13 residues. Germline V gene lookup returns CDR1 KGHSH and CDR2 LQKENI. The CDR3 loop reads CASSPPQLYGYTF. In nucleotides, the CDR3 is TGTGCCAGCTCACCACCGCAGTTATATGGCTACACCTTC.

V usage is TRBV5-1 and J usage is TRBJ2-3; 11 positions agree with TRBD2. The germline gives CDR1 SGHRS, CDR2 YFSETQ. Trimming at V came to 2 bases and at J to 6 bases, leaving 5 bases not matched to a gene. The CDR3 has 15 residues. The CDR3 loop is CASSLETSGTDTQYF. CDR3 nucleotide sequence: TGCGCCAGCAGCTTAGAGACTAGCGGGACTGATACGCAGTATTTT.

The chain recombines TRBV3-1 with TRBJ2-5; D is unresolved. Germline V gene data show CDR1 as LGHDT and CDR2 as YNNKEL (reference sequence). Trimming removed 0 bases from V and 11 bases from J, with 10 bases in between. The CDR3 contains 12 residues. CDR3 loop: CASSQDTPGQYF. CDR3 coding DNA: TGTGCCAGCAGCCAAGATACCCCCGGACAGTACTTC.

The chain couples TRBV7-3 to TRBJ1-1, with D possibly matching TRBD1 (5 bases). V lost 6 bases, J lost 1 base, and 12 bases lay in between. The CDR3 is made up of 14 amino acids. The V gene's germline CDR1 is SGHTA and CDR2 FQGTGA. The CDR3 coding sequence is TGTGCCAGCAGGAAGGGACGGGAGAACACTGAAGCTTTCTTT. Its translation is CASRKGRENTEAFF.

There are a few counts of this clonotype. The chain joins TRBV2 to TRBJ1-6; TRBD1 is a possible D gene (5 bases). Between the trimmed V and J ends, which lost 4 bases and 5 bases, there was a span of 12 bases. The CDR3 consists of 15 residues. Germline CDR1 and CDR2: SNHLY and FYNNEI. Here the CDR3 DNA reads TGTGCCAGCAGTGCTTTTGACAGCAATAATTCACCCCTCCACTTT. It encodes CASSAFDSNNSPLHF.

This clonotype has just a few counts. The V gene is TRBV6-1, the J gene TRBJ1-2; D call uncertain. V lost 6 bases to trimming and J lost 1 base, with 9 bases between them. The CDR3 is 13 residues long. Looked up from germline, CDR1 is MNHNS and CDR2 is SASEGT. The CDR3 nucleotides read TGTGCCAGCAGCCTACACATTAACTATGGCTACACCTTC. Protein sequence: CASSLHINYGYTF.

This clonotype was recorded at least ten times. A junction boundary mismatches the germline segment, possibly from a read error. The chain joins TRBV5-1 to TRBJ1-4; 8 nucleotides line up with TRBD1. From germline, CDR1 is SGHRS and CDR2 YFSETQ. This CDR3 is 15 amino acids long. CDR3 nucleotides: TGTGCCAGCAGCTTAGCGGGGACAGGCGGTGAAAAACTGTTTTTT. Protein product: CASSLAGTGGEKLFF.

The J gene is TRBJ1-1, the V gene TRBV12-3 or TRBV12-4; tentatively, D is TRBD1 (6 bases). There are 15 residues in the CDR3. V gave up 6 bases and J gave up 1 base, with 15 bases separating them. CDR3 nucleotides: TGTGCCAGCAGCCCAGCCGGGACATGGAACACTGAAGCTTTCTTT. Its translation is CASSPAGTWNTEAFF.

This clonotype showed up just once. This clone may be a read error of a much larger clone one base away. The V gene is TRBV28, the J gene TRBJ1-2, with 10 bases lining up with TRBD1. The V gene's germline CDR1 is MDHEN and CDR2 SYDVKM. The CDR3 contains 14 residues. V dropped 5 bases and J dropped 9; count of bases not matched to a gene: 9. Here the CDR3 DNA reads TGTGCCAGCAGTGTTTCGGACAGGGGGGGAAGCTACACCTTC. This gives the protein CASSVSDRGGSYTF.

V and J are TRBV7-3 and TRBJ1-1, with 7 bases that match TRBD1. Germline CDR1 is SGHTA and CDR2 is FQGTGA. The ends lost 5 bases at V and 5 bases at J; junction bases unmatched: 8. This CDR3 spans 14 amino acids. The CDR3 loop is CASSPSGGGTEAFF. Written as DNA, the CDR3 is TGTGCCAGCAGCCCCTCAGGGGGTGGGACTGAAGCTTTCTTT.

This rearrangement joins TRBV12-3 or TRBV12-4 to TRBJ2-1, with TRBD2 matching 12 bases. J was trimmed by 8 bases and V by 5 bases; bases with no gene match: 7. The CDR3 covers 15 residues. The CDR3 loop is CASSPRLAGDYEQFF. CDR3 coding DNA: TGTGCCAGCAGTCCAAGACTAGCGGGAGACTATGAGCAGTTCTTC.

The V and J genes are TRBV20-1 and TRBJ2-7; D gene unclear. The CDR3 has 13 residues. CDR1 and CDR2 (germline): DFQATT, SNEGSKA (reference sequence). The ends were cut back, 0 bases at V and 5 bases at J, with 11 bases in the middle. For the CDR3, the DNA is TGCAGTGCTAGAGAAGGAGTTAGGAACGAGCAGTACTTC. Its protein product is CSAREGVRNEQYF.

Only a few counts were recorded for this clonotype. V usage is TRBV6-5 and J usage is TRBJ2-2, with D possibly TRBD1 on 6 matching bases. V was trimmed by 2 bases and J by 5 bases, leaving 15 bases between them. This CDR3 region has 16 residues. In germline, CDR1 is MNHEY, CDR2 SVGAGI. The CDR3 loop reads CASSYEPRGRTGELFF. DNA for the CDR3: TGTGCCAGCAGTTACGAGCCCAGGGGCCGAACCGGGGAGCTGTTTTTT.

The table lists this clonotype with a few counts. The rearrangement joins TRBV7-2 to TRBJ1-4; a possible D gene is TRBD1 (5 bases). The germline V and J ends were trimmed by 1 base and 8 bases, with 11 bases remaining between them. Germline CDR1 reads SGHTA; CDR2 reads FQGNSA. This CDR3 is built from 14 residues. The CDR3 bases are TGTGCCAGCAGCTTAGTCGGGACGAAGGAAAAACTGTTTTTT. Translation gives CASSLVGTKEKLFF.

V is TRBV4-1 and J is TRBJ1-5, with 8 bases aligning to TRBD1. V was clipped by 3 bases and J by 5 bases; unmatched bases: 6. The CDR3 has 15 amino acids. CDR1 and CDR2 (germline): MGHRA, YSYEKL. CDR3 protein: CASSHRQGYDQPQHF. CDR3 bases: TGCGCCAGCAGCCACAGACAGGGGTACGATCAGCCCCAGCATTTT.

This clonotype was counted at least ten times. This rearrangement joins TRBV28 to TRBJ1-4; 8 nucleotides match TRBD1. V dropped 5 bases and J dropped 8; count of bases not matched to a gene: 4. Looked up from germline, CDR1 is MDHEN and CDR2 is SYDVKM. This CDR3 contains 13 residues. The CDR3 region is CASSIDRGEKLFF. CDR3 in DNA: TGTGCCAGCAGTATTGACAGGGGCGAAAAACTGTTTTTT. Filled out from reference TRBV28 and TRBJ1-4, the complete variable domain reads DVKVTQSSRYLVKRTGEKVFLECVQDMDHENMFWYRQDPGLGLRLIYFSYDVKMKEKGDIPEGYSVSREKKERFSLILESASTNQTSMYLCASSIDRGEKLFFGSGTQLSVL.

This clonotype was picked up a small number of times. The chain is built from TRBV27 and TRBJ2-4; no clear D gene. CDR1 is MNHEY and CDR2 is SMNVEV in the germline V gene (reference sequence). V gave up 4 bases and J gave up 1 base, with 8 bases separating them. The CDR3 consists of 14 residues. DNA of the CDR3: TGTGCCAGCAGTTCACTGGGGGCCAAAAACATTCAGTACTTC. Encoded protein: CASSSLGAKNIQYF.

In its sample, this clonotype was seen a few times. This chain joins TRBV30 and TRBJ1-2, with 7 bases that match TRBD1. In germline, CDR1 is GTSNPN, CDR2 SVGIG (reference sequence). V was pared by 4 bases and J by 6 bases, with 8 bases of the junction left unmatched. The length of the CDR3 is 13 residues. CDR3 bases: TGTGCCTGGAATAGGGGGCAGGGAGATGGCTACACCTTC. This codes for CAWNRGQGDGYTF.

V gene TRBV5-1 combines with J gene TRBJ1-2, with D perhaps TRBD1 (6 bases). Germline loops: CDR1 SGHRS, CDR2 YFSETQ. The CDR3 sequence is 16 residues long. Trimming left V 3 bases short and J 4 bases short, with 19 bases between. DNA of the CDR3: TGCGCCAGCAGCTCCCTGGCCGACGCAGGGGTCTATGGCTACACCTTC. It specifies CASSSLADAGVYGYTF.

The rearrangement links TRBV25-1 to TRBJ1-3; TRBD1 might be the D (5 bases). The CDR3 extends over 16 amino acids. The germline V gene has CDR1 MGHDK and CDR2 SYGVNS. V dropped 2 bases and J dropped 3 bases, with 14 bases sitting between them. CDR3 nucleotide sequence: TGTGCCAGCAGTGAAAACTGGGGCAGCGATGGAAACACCATATATTTT. Its translation is CASSENWGSDGNTIYF.

This chain joins TRBV6-1 and TRBJ1-5; D gene unclear. V dropped 2 bases and J dropped 7 bases, with 15 bases sitting between them. This CDR3 spans 15 amino acids. CDR1 and CDR2 from the germline V gene are MNHNS and SASEGT. The CDR3 here is CASSEMSQAGQPQHF. The DNA for the CDR3 is TGTGCCAGCAGTGAAATGAGCCAGGCTGGACAGCCCCAGCATTTT.